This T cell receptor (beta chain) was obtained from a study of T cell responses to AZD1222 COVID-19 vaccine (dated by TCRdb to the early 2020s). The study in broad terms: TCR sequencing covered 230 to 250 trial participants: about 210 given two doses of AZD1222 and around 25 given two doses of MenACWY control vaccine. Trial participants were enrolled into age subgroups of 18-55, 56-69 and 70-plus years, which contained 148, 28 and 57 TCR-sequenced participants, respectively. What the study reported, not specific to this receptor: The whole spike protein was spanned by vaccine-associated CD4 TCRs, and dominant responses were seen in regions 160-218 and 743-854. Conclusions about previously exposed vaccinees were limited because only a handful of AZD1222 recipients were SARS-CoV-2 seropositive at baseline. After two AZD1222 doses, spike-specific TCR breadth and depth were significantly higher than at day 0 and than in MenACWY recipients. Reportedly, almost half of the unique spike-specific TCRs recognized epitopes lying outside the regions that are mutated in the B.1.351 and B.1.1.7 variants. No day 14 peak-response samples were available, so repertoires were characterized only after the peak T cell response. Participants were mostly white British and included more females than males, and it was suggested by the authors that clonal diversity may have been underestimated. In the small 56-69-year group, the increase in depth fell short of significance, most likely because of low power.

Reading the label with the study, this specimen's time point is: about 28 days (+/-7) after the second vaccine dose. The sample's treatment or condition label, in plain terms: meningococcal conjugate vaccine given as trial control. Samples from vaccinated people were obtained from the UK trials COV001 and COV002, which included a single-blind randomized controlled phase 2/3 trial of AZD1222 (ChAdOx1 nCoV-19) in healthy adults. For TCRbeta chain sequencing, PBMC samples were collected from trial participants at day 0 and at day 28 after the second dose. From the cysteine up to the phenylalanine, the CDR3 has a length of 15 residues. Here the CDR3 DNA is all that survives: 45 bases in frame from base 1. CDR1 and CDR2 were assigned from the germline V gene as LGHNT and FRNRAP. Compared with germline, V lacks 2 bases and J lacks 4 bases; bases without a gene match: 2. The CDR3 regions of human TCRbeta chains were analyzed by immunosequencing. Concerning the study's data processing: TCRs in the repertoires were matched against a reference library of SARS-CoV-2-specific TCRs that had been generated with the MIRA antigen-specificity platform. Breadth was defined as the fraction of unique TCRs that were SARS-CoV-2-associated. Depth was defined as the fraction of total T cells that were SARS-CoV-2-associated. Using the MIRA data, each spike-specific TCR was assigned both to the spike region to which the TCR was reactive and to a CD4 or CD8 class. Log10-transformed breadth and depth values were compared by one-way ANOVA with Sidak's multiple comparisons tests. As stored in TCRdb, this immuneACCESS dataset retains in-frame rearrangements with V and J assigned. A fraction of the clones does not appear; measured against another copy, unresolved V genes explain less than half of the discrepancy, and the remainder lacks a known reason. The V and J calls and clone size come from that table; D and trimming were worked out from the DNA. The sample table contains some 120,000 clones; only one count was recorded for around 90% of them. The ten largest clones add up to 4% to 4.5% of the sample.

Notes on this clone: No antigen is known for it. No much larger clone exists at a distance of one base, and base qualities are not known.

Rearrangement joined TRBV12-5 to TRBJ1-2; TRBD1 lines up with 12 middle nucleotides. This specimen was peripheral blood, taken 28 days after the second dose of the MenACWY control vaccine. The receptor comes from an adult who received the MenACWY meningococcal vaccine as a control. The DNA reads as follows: TGTGCTAGTGGTTTGTGGGACAGGGGGCTCTATGGCTACACCTTC. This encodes CASGLWDRGLYGYTF.